This passage covers 7 T cell receptor beta chains from one sample sequenced in a study of blood T cell repertoires in COVID-19. Assay: immunoSEQ multiplex PCR; the TCRdb copy retains only in-frame clones and omits some. The data contain approximately 52,000 clones, 75% to 95% of them singletons. Sample: peripheral blood. The source of these receptors is a man aged 50-59 years with active COVID-19.

This clone came up a few times. This rearrangement joins TRBV28 to TRBJ2-7, with TRBD1 as a possible D gene (5 bases). The V end was cut by 2 bases, the J end by 2 bases, with 16 bases between. The CDR3 length is 16 residues. The germline CDR1 and CDR2 sequences are MDHEN and SYDVKM. CDR3: CASSLPTQGLTYEQYF. The CDR3 DNA sequence: TGTGCCAGCAGTTTACCAACTCAGGGTCTCACCTACGAGCAGTACTTC.

V gene TRBV30 combines with J gene TRBJ2-7, with a tentative D call TRBD1 (6 bases). Trimming removed 2 bases at V and 6 bases at J, with 17 bases between. The CDR3 runs 14 residues. In germline, CDR1 is GTSNPN, CDR2 SVGIG (reference sequence). The CDR3 sequence is CAWSLGKQGSEQYF. The CDR3 DNA follows: TGTGCCTGGAGTTTAGGAAAACAGGGCAGCGAGCAGTACTTC.

The V gene is TRBV6-2 or TRBV6-3, the J gene TRBJ2-5, with D uncertain. The length of the CDR3 is 12 residues. CDR1 is MNHEY, CDR2 SVGEGT, per germline. V was pared by 6 bases and J by 5 bases, with 10 bases between. The chain's CDR3 is CASSPAMETQYF. CDR3 nucleotide sequence: TGTGCCAGCAGCCCGGCAATGGAGACCCAGTACTTC.

Only one count was recorded for this clone. This CDR3 reads CASSLNRGTTYEQYF. CDR3 bases: TGTGCCAGCAGCCTCAATCGCGGGACCACTTACGAGCAGTACTTC. The chain employs TRBV5-5 and TRBJ2-7; D perhaps matches TRBD2 (6 bases). CDR1 is SGHKS, CDR2 YYEKEE, per germline (reference sequence). V was clipped by 4 bases and J by 4 bases, with 18 bases between them. The CDR3 has 15 residues.

The J gene is TRBJ2-5, the V gene TRBV11-2, with TRBD1 identical over 11 bases. The germline CDR1 and CDR2 sequences are SGHAT and FQNNGV. The V segment lost 5 bases and the J segment 5 bases; nucleotides outside the gene matches: 7. The CDR3 sequence is 15 residues long. The CDR3 here is CASSLGQGARETQYF. As DNA, the CDR3 is TGTGCCAGCAGCCTAGGACAGGGGGCGCGGGAGACCCAGTACTTC.

This chain joins TRBV13 and TRBJ2-7; 8 nucleotides agree with TRBD1. The CDR3 extends over 13 amino acids. The germline V gene encodes CDR1 PRHDT and CDR2 FYEKMQ (reference sequence). Germline trimming cut 5 bases from V and 6 bases from J; bases unmatched to any gene: 6. CDR3 in amino acids: CASSLGQGGEQYF. Here the CDR3 DNA reads TGTGCCAGCAGCCTCGGACAGGGAGGCGAGCAGTACTTC.

The gene calls are TRBV19 and TRBJ2-5; 8 bases agree with TRBD2. V shed 5 bases, J shed 5 bases, and the junction held 13 bases outside the gene matches. CDR3 length: 16 amino acids. Germline CDR1 reads LNHDA; CDR2 reads SQIVND (reference sequence). CDR3 region: CASSSGLASNGETQYF. Here the CDR3 DNA reads TGTGCCAGTAGTTCCGGACTAGCATCTAACGGGGAGACCCAGTACTTC.